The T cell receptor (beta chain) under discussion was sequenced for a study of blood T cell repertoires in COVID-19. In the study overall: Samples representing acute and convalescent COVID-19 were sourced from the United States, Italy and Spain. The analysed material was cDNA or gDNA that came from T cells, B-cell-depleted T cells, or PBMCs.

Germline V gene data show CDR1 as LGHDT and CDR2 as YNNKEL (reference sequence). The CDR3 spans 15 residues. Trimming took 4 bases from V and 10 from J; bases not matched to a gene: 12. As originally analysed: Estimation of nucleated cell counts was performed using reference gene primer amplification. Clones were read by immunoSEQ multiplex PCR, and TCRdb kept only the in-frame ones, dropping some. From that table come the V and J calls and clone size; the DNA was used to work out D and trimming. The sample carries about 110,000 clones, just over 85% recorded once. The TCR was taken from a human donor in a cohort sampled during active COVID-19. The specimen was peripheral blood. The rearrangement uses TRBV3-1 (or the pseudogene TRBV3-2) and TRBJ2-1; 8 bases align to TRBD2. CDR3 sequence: CASSPIHASSGEQFF. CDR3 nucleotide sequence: TGTGCCAGCAGCCCGATTCATGCGTCTAGCGGGGAGCAGTTCTTC.